This TCR beta chain was profiled in a study of control samples from healthy donors and cancer patients. Trimming removed 4 bases from V and 7 bases from J, with 12 bases in between. CDR3 length: 12 residues. Looked up from germline, CDR1 is SGHRS and CDR2 is YFSETQ. Generated by immunoSEQ multiplex PCR, the TCRdb table keeps only in-frame clones and is missing some. The sample gives some 410,000 clones, 75% to 95% of which show up once; 5.5% to 7.5% is in the top ten. The sample was PBMCs. The chain recombines TRBV5-1 with TRBJ2-7; D is uncertain. The receptor was derived from a man aged 40-49 years with head and neck cancer. The CDR3 region has the DNA TGCGCCAGCAGCCTGCTAGGAAGAGAGCAGTACTTC. It codes for CASSLLGREQYF. Drawing the rest from reference TRBV5-1 and TRBJ2-7, the complete variable domain is KAGVTQTPRYLIKTRGQQVTLSCSPISGHRSVSWYQQTPGQGLQFLFEYFSETQRNKGNFPGRFSGRQFSNSRSEMNVSTLELGDSALYLCASSLLGREQYFGPGTRLTVT.